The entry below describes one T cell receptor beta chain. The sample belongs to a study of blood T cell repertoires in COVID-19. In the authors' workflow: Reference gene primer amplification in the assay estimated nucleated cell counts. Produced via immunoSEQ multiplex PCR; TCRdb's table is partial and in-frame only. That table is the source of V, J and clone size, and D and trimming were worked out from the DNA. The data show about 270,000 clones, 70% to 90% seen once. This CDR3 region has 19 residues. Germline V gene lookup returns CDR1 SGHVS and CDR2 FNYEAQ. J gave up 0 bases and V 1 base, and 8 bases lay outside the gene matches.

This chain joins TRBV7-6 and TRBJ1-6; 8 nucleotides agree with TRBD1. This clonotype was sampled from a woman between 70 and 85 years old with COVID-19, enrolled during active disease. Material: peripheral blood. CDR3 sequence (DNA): TGTGCCAGCAGCTTAGAACCGGGACAGGAGCACTCCTATAATTCACCCCTCCACTTT. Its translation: CASSLEPGQEHSYNSPLHF.